Presented here are 15 T cell receptor beta chains from one specimen sequenced in a study of cytomegalovirus exposure and HLA in healthy donors. Vbeta (60) and Jbeta (13) primers were used in the PCR. Assay: immunoSEQ multiplex PCR; the TCRdb copy retains only in-frame clones and omits some. Here the sample spans 90,000 to 140,000 clones, about four fifths being singletons. Sequencing was performed on PBMCs. The receptors shown here come from a young man in good health and CMV-seronegative.

The rearrangement uses TRBV2 and TRBJ2-1; no definite D call. The germline gives CDR1 SNHLY, CDR2 FYNNEI. V lost 6 bases, J lost 1 base, and 16 bases lay in between. This CDR3 has 16 amino acids. CDR3 in amino acids: CASSQRGTSSYNEQFF. CDR3 nucleotides: TGTGCCAGCAGCCAGAGAGGTACCTCGTCCTACAATGAGCAGTTCTTC. Supplemented by reference TRBV2 and TRBJ2-1, the full variable domain reads EPEVTQTPSHQVTQMGQEVILRCVPISNHLYFYWYRQILGQKVEFLVSFYNNEISEKSEIFDDQFSVERPDGSNFTLKIRSTKLEDSAMYFCASSQRGTSSYNEQFFGPGTRLTVL.

The chain has TRBV19 and TRBJ1-2, with 9 bases that match TRBD1. The V gene end was trimmed by 4 bases and the J gene end by 3 bases; junction bases not matched to a gene: 3. The CDR3 has 14 residues. Germline CDR1 and CDR2: LNHDA and SQIVND (reference sequence). CDR3 nucleotide sequence: TGTGCCAGTAGTAAAAGGGACAGGGACTATGGCTACACCTTC. This gives the protein CASSKRDRDYGYTF.

The rearrangement uses TRBV5-6 and TRBJ2-3; 11 bases align to TRBD2. The V and J ends lost 1 base and 5 bases, in that order; junction bases with no gene match: 3. The CDR3 sequence is 15 residues long. Germline loops: CDR1 SGHDT, CDR2 YYEEEE. The CDR3 is CASSLYTSGRDTQYF. CDR3 in DNA: TGTGCCAGCAGCTTGTATACTAGCGGGAGAGATACGCAGTATTTT. Filled out from reference TRBV5-6 and TRBJ2-3, the complete variable domain reads DAGVTQSPTHLIKTRGQQVTLRCSPKSGHDTVSWYQQALGQGPQFIFQYYEEEERQRGNFPDRFSGHQFPNYSSELNVNALLLGDSALYLCASSLYTSGRDTQYFGPGTRLTVL.

V is TRBV4-2 and J is TRBJ2-2, with 12 bases matching TRBD2. Trimming at V came to 5 bases and at J to 1 base, leaving 8 bases not matched to a gene. The CDR3 has 18 amino acids. Germline V gene lookup returns CDR1 LGHNA and CDR2 YNFKEQ. The CDR3 sequence is CASSLTSGRIGNTGELFF. The CDR3 DNA is TGTGCCAGCAGCTTGACTAGCGGGAGAATTGGGAACACCGGGGAGCTGTTTTTT.

This clone was observed once. The rearrangement uses TRBV25-1 and TRBJ2-2, with 10 bases lining up with TRBD1. CDR3 length: 16 amino acids. V trimming: 5 bases; J trimming: 5 bases; junction bases outside the gene matches: 8. Germline values: CDR1 MGHDK, CDR2 SYGVNS. CDR3 DNA: TGTGCCAGCAGTAAATCCGGGACAGGGGTGACCGGGGAGCTGTTTTTT. It is translated as CASSKSGTGVTGELFF.

The chain combines TRBV10-3 with TRBJ1-4; D possibly corresponds to TRBD1 (5 bases). The V end was cut by 4 bases, the J end by 7 bases, with 10 bases between. The germline V gene encodes CDR1 ENHRY and CDR2 SYGVKD. This CDR3 region has 13 residues. The CDR3 is CAISGREGEKLFF. CDR3 coding DNA: TGTGCCATCAGTGGCAGGGAGGGTGAAAAACTGTTTTTT.

The chain has TRBV25-1 and TRBJ2-2, with 7 bases identical to TRBD1. Germline V gives CDR1 MGHDK, CDR2 SYGVNS. V was clipped by 5 bases and J by 4 bases; unmatched bases: 7. The CDR3 contains 15 residues. CDR3 nucleotides: TGTGCCAGCAGTTTACAACAGGGGATCACCGGGGAGCTGTTTTTT. This sequence encodes CASSLQQGITGELFF.

The V and J genes are TRBV4-1 and TRBJ1-2, with D uncertain. The germline V gene has CDR1 MGHRA and CDR2 YSYEKL. This CDR3 spans 17 amino acids. Trimming stripped 3 bases from V and 7 bases from J, with 24 bases between. The CDR3 protein is CASSQVVRVLNRAGYTF. Written as DNA, the CDR3 is TGCGCCAGCAGCCAGGTGGTCCGCGTTCTAAATCGAGCTGGCTACACCTTC.

This clone has just one count. The chain carries TRBV11-2 and TRBJ2-3, with D hard to call. Trimming removed 5 bases at V and 3 bases at J, with 6 bases between. This CDR3 has 12 residues. The germline CDR1 and CDR2 sequences are SGHAT and FQNNGV. CDR3 amino acids: CASSQQTDTQYF. The CDR3 region has the DNA TGTGCCAGCAGCCAACAGACAGATACGCAGTATTTT.

J is TRBJ2-1 and V is TRBV5-6; 7 bases are shared with TRBD2. Germline lookup yields CDR1 SGHDT and CDR2 YYEEEE. The ends lost 0 bases at V and 4 bases at J; junction bases unmatched: 4. This CDR3 has 15 residues. CDR3 in amino acids: CASSLGRGGYNEQFF. CDR3 in DNA: TGTGCCAGCAGCTTGGGGCGGGGAGGGTACAATGAGCAGTTCTTC. Based on the CDR3 plus reference TRBV5-6 and TRBJ2-1, the full variable domain is DAGVTQSPTHLIKTRGQQVTLRCSPKSGHDTVSWYQQALGQGPQFIFQYYEEEERQRGNFPDRFSGHQFPNYSSELNVNALLLGDSALYLCASSLGRGGYNEQFFGPGTRLTVL.

The chain links TRBV9 to TRBJ2-5; 7 bases map to TRBD2. Germline assignment: CDR1 SGDLS and CDR2 YYNGEE. The trim removed 7 bases at V and 3 bases at J, leaving 3 bases unmatched. CDR3 length: 12 amino acids. The CDR3 reads CASGAGEETQYF. CDR3 DNA sequence: TGTGCCAGCGGTGCGGGAGAAGAGACCCAGTACTTC.

This chain links TRBV19 with TRBJ1-2, with 9 bases aligning to TRBD1. From germline, CDR1 is LNHDA and CDR2 SQIVND (reference sequence). CDR3 length equals 14 residues. J gave up 8 bases and V 5 bases, and 9 bases lay outside the gene matches. CDR3 nucleotide sequence: TGTGCCAGTAGTCCCTGGGACAGGGTAGACGGCTACACCTTC. The encoded protein is CASSPWDRVDGYTF.

The V call is TRBV4-2, the J call TRBJ2-1; no firm D call. The CDR3 contains 15 residues. Germline-derived CDR1 and CDR2 are LGHNA and YNFKEQ. V was clipped by 0 bases and J by 0 bases, with 6 bases between them. CDR3 residues: CASSQERFSYNEQFF. The CDR3 DNA reads TGTGCCAGCAGCCAAGAGCGTTTCTCCTACAATGAGCAGTTCTTC.

The J gene is TRBJ2-7, the V gene TRBV6-5, with D maybe TRBD2 (5 bases). Looked up from germline, CDR1 is MNHEY and CDR2 is SVGAGI. The length of the CDR3 is 15 residues. Deletions cut 6 bases from V and 1 base from J, with 16 bases between. CDR3 amino acids: CASSPRGLGSYEQYF. CDR3 DNA sequence: TGTGCCAGCAGCCCTAGAGGGTTAGGATCCTACGAGCAGTACTTC.

This chain links TRBV10-1 with TRBJ2-5, with 9 positions matching TRBD2. The V and J ends lost 6 bases and 7 bases, in that order; junction bases with no gene match: 21. Germline V gene lookup returns CDR1 WNHNN and CDR2 SYGVQD (reference sequence). This CDR3 spans 18 amino acids. CDR3 amino acids: CASSEGEETSGPCLTQYF. CDR3 sequence (DNA): TGCGCCAGCAGCGAGGGGGAGGAGACTAGCGGTCCCTGTCTGACCCAGTACTTC.